This T cell receptor (beta chain) was sequenced for a study of blood T cell repertoires in COVID-19. Study in general: Samples of COVID-19 (acute and convalescent) were obtained from the United States, Italy and Spain. PBMCs, B-cell-depleted T cells, or T cells were the source of the cDNA or gDNA that made up the material.

In the original processing: Reference gene primers were amplified, and this amplification served to estimate nucleated cell counts. Repertoires were generated with immunoSEQ multiplex PCR, while TCRdb's copy carries only in-frame clones and drops some. The V and J calls and clone size are taken from that table; D and trimming were inferred from the DNA. The data contain about 250,000 clones, about four fifths of them seen just once; the ten biggest clones take up 7.5% to 10%. The CDR3 length is 15 residues. V trimming: 0 bases; J trimming: 8 bases; junction bases outside the gene matches: 6. In germline, CDR1 is LNHNV, CDR2 YYDKDF (reference sequence).

This TCR was sampled from a man of 80 years or more with acute or convalescent COVID-19. The sample taken for sequencing was peripheral blood. V gene TRBV15 combines with J gene TRBJ1-4; TRBD1 agrees at 7 bases. The CDR3 DNA is TGTGCCACCAGCAGAGAGGCAGGGGGGCTAGAAAAACTGTTTTTT. It translates to CATSREAGGLEKLFF. The variable domain in full, completed from reference TRBV15 and TRBJ1-4, reads DAMVIQNPRYQVTQFGKPVTLSCSQTLNHNVMYWYQQKSSQAPKLLFHYYDKDFNNEADTPDNFQSRRPNTSFCFLDIRSPGLGDTAMYLCATSREAGGLEKLFFGSGTQLSVL.